Following are 20 T cell receptor beta chains from one sample sequenced in a study of blood T cell repertoires in COVID-19. Sequenced by immunoSEQ multiplex PCR; TCRdb stores in-frame clones only, minus some. Here the sample spans more than 200,000 clones, 75% to 90% being singletons. Specimen: peripheral blood. The origin of the receptors is a woman at least 80 years old with COVID-19, enrolled during active disease.

The rearrangement uses TRBV21-1 and TRBJ1-6. TRBV21-1 is shown as a pseudogene. The CDR3 is made up of 17 amino acids. CDR3 residues: CASSLCGRAINYSPLHF. As DNA, the CDR3 is TGTGCCAGCAGCCTCTGCGGGAGGGCGATAAATTATTCACCCCTCCACTTT.

J is TRBJ1-2 and V is TRBV12-3 or TRBV12-4, with a possible D match to TRBD1 (6 bases). V gave up 5 bases and J gave up 8 bases, with 15 bases separating them. The CDR3 covers 13 residues. The CDR3 DNA is TGTGCCAGCAGTCTAGGGACACTTGCCGGCTACACCTTC. It encodes CASSLGTLAGYTF.

The gene calls are TRBV4-1 and TRBJ1-1; 8 bases match TRBD1. V dropped 1 base and J dropped 1; count of bases not matched to a gene: 5. The length of the CDR3 is 16 residues. Germline CDR1 reads MGHRA; CDR2 reads YSYEKL. The CDR3 reads CASSQGDRGGNTEAFF. The CDR3 DNA reads as TGCGCCAGCAGCCAAGGAGACAGGGGCGGGAACACTGAAGCTTTCTTT.

As to this clone: At one end, the junction sequence differs from germline, possibly due to a read error. The sample contains more than one DNA sequence encoding this CDR3. The chain joins TRBV30 to TRBJ1-1, with D perhaps matching TRBD1 (5 bases). The CDR3 sequence is 13 residues long. CDR1 and CDR2 (germline): GTSNPN, SVGIG (reference sequence). The CDR3 coding sequence is TGTGCCTGGGAAATGACAGTGAATACTGAAGCTTTCTTT. As protein: CAWEMTVNTEAFF.

The V call is TRBV6-6, the J call TRBJ1-3; D not resolved. The V end was cut by 0 bases, the J end by 5 bases, with 8 bases between. In germline, CDR1 is MNHNY, CDR2 SVGAGI (reference sequence). The length of the CDR3 is 14 residues. The chain's CDR3 is CASSYSGGRNTIYF. CDR3 coding DNA: TGTGCCAGCAGTTACTCCGGAGGGCGAAACACCATATATTTT.

CDR3 in amino acids: CASSPSPVSAGGGSYEQYF. The CDR3 nucleotides are TGTGCCAGCTCACCAAGCCCAGTTTCAGCGGGAGGGGGATCCTACGAGCAGTACTTC. This rearrangement joins TRBV18 to TRBJ2-7; TRBD2 matches 10 bases. This CDR3 has 19 residues. Losses at the gene ends were 2 bases for V and 1 base for J; bases not matched to a gene: 14. Germline lookup yields CDR1 KGHSH and CDR2 LQKENI.

The rearrangement links TRBV18 to TRBJ2-7; 13 bases align to TRBD2. CDR1 and CDR2 from the germline V gene are KGHSH and LQKENI. The CDR3 runs to 14 residues. V shed 3 bases, J shed 10 bases, and the junction held 6 bases outside the gene matches. The CDR3 nucleotides read TGTGCCAGCTCACCGACTGGGACTAGCGGGGTTCAGTACTTC. It translates to CASSPTGTSGVQYF.

The V gene is TRBV3-1 (or the pseudogene TRBV3-2), the J gene TRBJ2-7, with D possibly TRBD1 on 5 matching bases. The CDR3 sequence is 13 residues long. CDR1 is LGHDT, CDR2 YNNKEL, per germline (reference sequence). The V and J ends lost 4 bases and 2 bases respectively, with 9 bases between them. The CDR3 spells CASSRQGPYEQYF. CDR3 sequence (DNA): TGTGCCAGCAGCCGCCAGGGTCCCTACGAGCAGTACTTC.

V gene TRBV25-1 combines with J gene TRBJ2-1; the D gene is possibly TRBD2 (5 bases). Germline CDR1 MGHDK, CDR2 SYGVNS. This CDR3 has 14 amino acids. Deletions cut 6 bases from V and 0 bases from J, with 9 bases between. In DNA, the CDR3 is TGTGCCAGCAGCAAAGGGAGCTCCTACAATGAGCAGTTCTTC. Protein: CASSKGSSYNEQFF.

The chain joins TRBV20-1 to TRBJ2-2, with TRBD2 identical over 9 bases. This CDR3 region has 14 residues. The germline CDR1 and CDR2 sequences are DFQATT and SNEGSKA (reference sequence). Germline trimming cut 6 bases from V and 6 bases from J; bases unmatched to any gene: 8. The CDR3, as DNA: TGCAGTGCAAGTAGCGGGAGTGTCCCCGGGGAGCTGTTTTTT. It yields the protein CSASSGSVPGELFF.

CDR3 coding DNA: TGCGCCAGCAGCCTTAGGACAGCGAGTGAAAAACTGTTTTTT. Residues: CASSLRTASEKLFF. The chain uses TRBV4-1 and TRBJ1-4; D possibly corresponds to TRBD1 (6 bases). This CDR3 is 14 amino acids long. Per germline, CDR1 MGHRA and CDR2 YSYEKL. The V end was cut by 4 bases, the J end by 7 bases, with 13 bases between.

This clone was seen more than once but under ten times. The rearrangement joins TRBV20-1 to TRBJ1-1; the match to TRBD1 covers 7 bases. The trim removed 3 bases at V and 12 bases at J, leaving 16 bases unmatched. CDR3 length equals 14 residues. The germline CDR1 and CDR2 sequences are DFQATT and SNEGSKA (reference sequence). CDR3 protein: CSASRGQQIGGTFF. The CDR3 DNA follows: TGCAGTGCTAGTCGGGGACAGCAGATAGGCGGGACTTTCTTT.

The gene calls are TRBV7-2 and TRBJ1-2, with D possibly matching TRBD1 (5 bases). This CDR3 comprises 13 residues. Germline V gene sequence: CDR1 SGHTA, CDR2 FQGNSA. V was cut by 4 bases and J by 4 bases, with 10 bases left in between. CDR3 loop: CASSWAGGYGYTF. The DNA of the CDR3 is TGTGCCAGCAGCTGGGCGGGGGGCTATGGCTACACCTTC.

V is TRBV5-1 and J is TRBJ2-5; 9 positions match TRBD1. This CDR3 region has 15 residues. Germline V gives CDR1 SGHRS, CDR2 YFSETQ. Losses at the gene ends were 4 bases for V and 2 bases for J; bases not matched to a gene: 6. This CDR3 reads CASSGGDRAQETQYF. The CDR3 nucleotides read TGCGCCAGCAGCGGAGGGGACAGGGCGCAAGAGACCCAGTACTTC.

V is TRBV29-1 and J is TRBJ1-5; a weak D match, TRBD1 (5 bases). Trimming pared 4 bases from V and 7 bases from J, leaving 14 bases between. The CDR3 runs 13 residues. The germline V gene has CDR1 SQVTM and CDR2 ANQGSEA. The CDR3 DNA follows: TGCAGCGTTGGGCAGGGAAGGAAACAGCCCCAGCATTTT. It yields the protein CSVGQGRKQPQHF.

This clone has just one count. This sequence joins TRBV7-2 and TRBJ1-1; D gene ambiguous. Between the trimmed V and J ends, which lost 1 base and 3 bases, there was a span of 9 bases. This CDR3 comprises 14 residues. Germline CDR1 and CDR2: SGHTA and FQGNSA. The CDR3 spells CASSLEADYTEAFF. CDR3 sequence (DNA): TGTGCCAGCAGCTTAGAGGCAGACTACACTGAAGCTTTCTTT. The whole variable domain, remainder taken from reference TRBV7-2 and TRBJ1-1, is GAGVSQSPSNKVTEKGKDVELRCDPISGHTALYWYRQSLGQGLEFLIYFQGNSAPDKSGLPSDRFSAERTGGSVSTLTIQRTQQEDSAVYLCASSLEADYTEAFFGQGTRLTVV.

Points on this clone: Within the sample, other DNA sequences also encode this same CDR3. The chain employs TRBV9 and TRBJ2-7; 10 positions agree with TRBD1. CDR1 is SGDLS and CDR2 is YYNGEE in the germline V gene. The CDR3 is made up of 13 amino acids. V shed 3 bases and J 4 bases; nucleotides not matched to a gene: 1. CDR3 DNA: TGTGCCAGCAGCGGACAGGGGGCGTACGAGCAGTACTTC. Translation: CASSGQGAYEQYF.

The rearrangement links TRBV7-3 to TRBJ1-3; D remains unclear. Trimming stripped 3 bases from V and 2 bases from J, with 14 bases between. This CDR3 spans 16 amino acids. Germline V CDR1 and CDR2: SGHTA, FQGTGA. This CDR3 is CASSFLALPPGNTIYF. CDR3 coding DNA: TGTGCCAGCAGCTTTTTAGCCCTCCCGCCTGGAAACACCATATATTTT.

The CDR3 loop is CASRPSGAGEGGTQYF. In DNA, the CDR3 is TGTGCCAGCAGGCCTAGCGGAGCGGGAGAGGGGGGGACCCAGTACTTC. The V and J genes are TRBV7-2 and TRBJ2-5, with 8 positions matching TRBD2. This CDR3 region has 16 residues. The trim removed 6 bases at V and 7 bases at J, leaving 16 bases unmatched. The germline gives CDR1 SGHTA, CDR2 FQGNSA.

J is TRBJ2-5 and V is TRBV7-2, with a possible D match to TRBD2 (6 bases). V dropped 2 bases and J dropped 3 bases, with 10 bases sitting between them. CDR3 size: 14 residues. The V gene's germline CDR1 is SGHTA and CDR2 FQGNSA. The CDR3 loop is CASSLSGLEETQYF. CDR3 DNA sequence: TGTGCCAGCAGCTTATCGGGACTGGAAGAGACCCAGTACTTC.